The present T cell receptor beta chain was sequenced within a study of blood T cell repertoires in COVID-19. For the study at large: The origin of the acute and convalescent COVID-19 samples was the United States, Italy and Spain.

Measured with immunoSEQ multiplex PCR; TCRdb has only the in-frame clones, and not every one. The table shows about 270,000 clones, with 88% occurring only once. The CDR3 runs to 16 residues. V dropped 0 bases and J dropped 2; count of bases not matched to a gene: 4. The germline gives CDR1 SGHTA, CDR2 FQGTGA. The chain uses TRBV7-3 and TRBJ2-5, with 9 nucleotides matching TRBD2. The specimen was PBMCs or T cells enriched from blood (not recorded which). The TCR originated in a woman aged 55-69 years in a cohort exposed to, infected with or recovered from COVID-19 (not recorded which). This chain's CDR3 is CASSLTSGGSQETQYF. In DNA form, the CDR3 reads TGTGCCAGCAGCTTAACTAGCGGGGGTTCTCAAGAGACCCAGTACTTC.